Listed here are 23 T cell receptor beta chains from one sample, sequenced in a study of blood T cell repertoires in COVID-19. Measured with immunoSEQ multiplex PCR; TCRdb has only the in-frame clones, and not every one. The sample carries roughly 250,000 clones, 91% recorded once. Input material: peripheral blood. Receptor source: a person aged 18 to 29 with COVID-19, enrolled during active disease.

J is TRBJ1-2 and V is TRBV6-5; D is possibly TRBD1 (5 bases). The germline CDR1 and CDR2 sequences are MNHEY and SVGAGI. The CDR3 is 15 amino acids. V was pared by 2 bases and J by 4 bases, with 14 bases between. CDR3 sequence reads: CASSYHETVPYGYTF. CDR3 DNA: TGTGCCAGCAGTTACCACGAGACAGTCCCCTATGGCTACACCTTC.

The V and J genes are TRBV7-9 and TRBJ1-1, with a tentative D call TRBD1 (5 bases). V dropped 5 bases and J dropped 1 base, with 5 bases sitting between them. Germline V CDR1 and CDR2: SEHNR, FQNEAQ (reference sequence). This CDR3 is built from 12 residues. The CDR3 here is CASSTGNTEAFF. The CDR3 nucleotides are TGTGCCAGCAGCACAGGGAACACTGAAGCTTTCTTT. The complete variable domain, with remaining parts taken from reference TRBV7-9 and TRBJ1-1, reads DTGVSQNPRHKITKRGQNVTFRCDPISEHNRLYWYRQTLGQGPEFLTYFQNEAQLEKSRLLSDRFSAERPKGSFSTLEIQRTEQGDSAMYLCASSTGNTEAFFGQGTRLTVV.

CDR3 protein: CASSQVGQLREQYF. The CDR3 coding sequence is TGCGCCAGCAGCCAAGTCGGACAGCTCCGCGAGCAGTACTTC. The chain employs TRBV4-1 and TRBJ2-7, with D perhaps matching TRBD1 (6 bases). The germline V gene encodes CDR1 MGHRA and CDR2 YSYEKL. The CDR3 loop spans 14 amino acids. V was clipped by 1 base and J by 6 bases, with 13 bases between them.

The sample holds a few counts of this clone. The chain has TRBV6-1 and TRBJ1-1; unclear D gene. The V end was cut by 0 bases, the J end by 1 base, with 6 bases between. The germline V gene encodes CDR1 MNHNS and CDR2 SASEGT. This CDR3 has 14 amino acids. The DNA of the CDR3 is TGTGCCAGCAGTGAAGCTCGGGAGAACACTGAAGCTTTCTTT. Its protein is CASSEARENTEAFF.

The rearrangement uses TRBV11-2 and TRBJ2-7; maybe TRBD2 (6 bases). This CDR3 region has 14 residues. The germline V gene has CDR1 SGHAT and CDR2 FQNNGV. V was cut by 3 bases and J by 3 bases, with 12 bases left in between. The CDR3 spells CASSFRLASYEQYF. CDR3 in DNA: TGTGCCAGCAGCTTTCGCCTAGCGAGCTACGAGCAGTACTTC.

The chain couples TRBV6-2 or TRBV6-3 to TRBJ2-5; D call uncertain. The germline gives CDR1 MNHEY, CDR2 SVGEGT. CDR3 length: 12 amino acids. V was clipped by 6 bases and J by 3 bases, with 8 bases between them. CDR3 loop: CASSLSEETQYF. CDR3 nucleotide sequence: TGTGCCAGCAGCCTTTCGGAAGAGACCCAGTACTTC.

The chain joins TRBV5-1 to TRBJ2-7; 7 nucleotides agree with TRBD1. From germline, CDR1 is SGHRS and CDR2 YFSETQ. CDR3 length equals 15 residues. The junction had 6 bases not matched to a gene; V was cut back by 1 base and J by 2 bases. This CDR3 is CASSLLTGATYEQYF. In nucleotides, the CDR3 is TGCGCCAGCAGCTTGCTTACAGGGGCAACCTACGAGCAGTACTTC.

The chain uses TRBV21-1 and TRBJ2-2; the DNA was not used to check the table's D call, TRBD2. TRBV21-1 is shown as a pseudogene. This CDR3 is 14 amino acids long. The CDR3 DNA reads TGTGCCAGCAGCGCCTGTATCGGTGGCGGGGAGCTGTTTTTT. It is translated as CASSACIGGGELFF.

V and J are TRBV3-1 (or the pseudogene TRBV3-2) and TRBJ1-4; TRBD1 matches at 8 bases. Germline values: CDR1 LGHDT, CDR2 YNNKEL (reference sequence). V was pared by 1 base and J by 8 bases, with 6 bases of the junction left unmatched. The CDR3 has 15 residues. The CDR3 DNA reads as TGTGCCAGCAGCCAAGCCGGGACAGGCTGGGAAAAACTGTTTTTT. Translation: CASSQAGTGWEKLFF.

The J gene is TRBJ2-3, the V gene TRBV5-8, with TRBD2 as a possible D gene (6 bases). V lost 4 bases to trimming and J lost 2 bases, with 14 bases between them. The V gene's germline CDR1 is SGHTS and CDR2 YDEGEE. The CDR3 runs 15 residues. The CDR3 loop reads CASSGGAGPTDTQYF. CDR3 sequence (DNA): TGTGCCAGCAGCGGAGGGGCGGGACCCACAGATACGCAGTATTTT.

The V call is TRBV2, the J call TRBJ2-6; TRBD2 aligns across 7 bases. The V gene's germline CDR1 is SNHLY and CDR2 FYNNEI. This CDR3 has 14 residues. The V segment lost 9 bases and the J segment 12 bases; nucleotides outside the gene matches: 14. The CDR3 reads CASGPGRQAVVLTF. CDR3 in DNA: TGTGCCAGTGGACCCGGGAGGCAGGCCGTCGTCCTGACTTTC.

This chain uses TRBV11-2 with TRBJ1-2, with 8 bases matching TRBD1. CDR3 length: 13 residues. Looked up from germline, CDR1 is SGHAT and CDR2 is FQNNGV. The trim removed 5 bases at V and 8 bases at J, leaving 7 bases unmatched. The CDR3, as DNA: TGTGCCAGCAGCCTAGGACAGGGTGGAGGCTACACCTTC. It codes for CASSLGQGGGYTF.

This clone came up once. This chain uses TRBV7-9 with TRBJ2-4, with D maybe TRBD1 (5 bases). Germline V gene data show CDR1 as SEHNR and CDR2 as FQNEAQ (reference sequence). The CDR3 spans 13 residues. V was pared by 5 bases and J by 6 bases, with 11 bases between. As DNA, the CDR3 is TGTGCCAGCAGCACCGCCAGGGTAAACATTCAGTACTTC. Translating it yields CASSTARVNIQYF.

V usage is TRBV19 and J usage is TRBJ2-7, with D uncertain. The CDR3 spans 13 residues. V was trimmed by 6 bases and J by 1 base, leaving 10 bases between them. Germline V lookup: CDR1 LNHDA, CDR2 SQIVND (reference sequence). The CDR3 sequence is CASSLVGSYEQYF. The CDR3 bases are TGTGCCAGTAGCCTTGTCGGTTCCTACGAGCAGTACTTC.

This rearrangement joins TRBV7-2 to TRBJ2-1; tentative D call: TRBD2 (6 bases). Germline CDR1 and CDR2: SGHTA and FQGNSA. The CDR3 extends over 13 amino acids. V lost 2 bases and J lost 8, with 10 bases in between. CDR3 nucleotides: TGTGCCAGCAGCTTAACGCGGGACCATGAGCAGTTCTTC. This encodes CASSLTRDHEQFF.

The V and J genes are TRBV11-2 and TRBJ2-5; 10 positions agree with TRBD2. V lost 9 bases and J lost 4; bases outside the gene matches: 11. Looked up from germline, CDR1 is SGHAT and CDR2 is FQNNGV. This CDR3 has 15 amino acids. CDR3 protein: CASSIPLAGVETQYF. The CDR3 coding sequence is TGTGCCAGTTCCATACCGCTAGCGGGAGTAGAGACCCAGTACTTC.

Worth noting for this clone: This may be a read error: a much more frequent sequence differs by one nucleotide. The chain employs TRBV5-1 and TRBJ1-1, with TRBD1 matching over 7 bases. CDR1 SGHRS and CDR2 YFSETQ come from the germline V gene. The CDR3 contains 14 residues. V shed 0 bases and J 3 bases; nucleotides not matched to a gene: 2. CDR3 region: CASSLGQGYTEAFF. In nucleotides, the CDR3 is TGCGCCAGCAGCTTGGGACAGGGTTACACTGAAGCTTTCTTT.

This chain links TRBV2 with TRBJ2-7; D possibly corresponds to TRBD2 (5 bases). The V end lost 4 bases, the J end lost 2 bases, and 12 bases lay between the germline ends. This CDR3 has 14 residues. The germline V gene has CDR1 SNHLY and CDR2 FYNNEI. CDR3 in DNA: TGTGCCAGCAGTGGGAGCGGCCCCCCCTACGAGCAGTACTTC. Protein product: CASSGSGPPYEQYF. Drawing the rest from reference TRBV2 and TRBJ2-7, the complete variable domain is EPEVTQTPSHQVTQMGQEVILRCVPISNHLYFYWYRQILGQKVEFLVSFYNNEISEKSEIFDDQFSVERPDGSNFTLKIRSTKLEDSAMYFCASSGSGPPYEQYFGPGTRLTVT.

The chain uses TRBV2 and TRBJ2-3, with unresolved D. Germline assignment: CDR1 SNHLY and CDR2 FYNNEI. The V end was cut by 11 bases, the J end by 0 bases, with 15 bases between. This CDR3 region has 14 residues. The CDR3 sequence: CASTSAVSTDTQYF. As DNA, the CDR3 is TGTGCCTCGACATCCGCAGTTAGCACAGATACGCAGTATTTT.

The chain has TRBV28 and TRBJ2-7; 7 positions match TRBD2. The trim removed 3 bases at V and 7 bases at J, leaving 3 bases unmatched. Per germline, CDR1 MDHEN and CDR2 SYDVKM. There are 12 residues in the CDR3. The CDR3 protein is CASSLGGREQYF. In nucleotides, the CDR3 is TGTGCCAGCAGTTTGGGCGGGAGAGAGCAGTACTTC. Drawing the rest from reference TRBV28 and TRBJ2-7, the complete variable domain is DVKVTQSSRYLVKRTGEKVFLECVQDMDHENMFWYRQDPGLGLRLIYFSYDVKMKEKGDIPEGYSVSREKKERFSLILESASTNQTSMYLCASSLGGREQYFGPGTRLTVT.

The gene calls are TRBV5-6 and TRBJ2-7; D gene unclear. The CDR3 loop spans 13 amino acids. V gave up 0 bases and J gave up 3 bases, with 7 bases separating them. Germline CDR1 and CDR2: SGHDT and YYEEEE. In DNA form, the CDR3 reads TGTGCCAGCAGCTTGGTGTCAGGCTACGAGCAGTACTTC. Encoded protein: CASSLVSGYEQYF. Based on the CDR3 plus reference TRBV5-6 and TRBJ2-7, the full variable domain is DAGVTQSPTHLIKTRGQQVTLRCSPKSGHDTVSWYQQALGQGPQFIFQYYEEEERQRGNFPDRFSGHQFPNYSSELNVNALLLGDSALYLCASSLVSGYEQYFGPGTRLTVT.

The V gene is TRBV27, the J gene TRBJ1-2; TRBD1 is a possible D gene (6 bases). Germline V gene sequence: CDR1 MNHEY, CDR2 SMNVEV (reference sequence). CDR3 size: 15 residues. V was trimmed by 6 bases and J by 0 bases, leaving 14 bases between them. This CDR3 reads CASRLGAGANYGYTF. CDR3 DNA sequence: TGTGCCAGCAGGCTGGGGGCAGGGGCTAACTATGGCTACACCTTC.

The V and J genes are TRBV12-3 or TRBV12-4 and TRBJ2-7, with D perhaps matching TRBD2 (6 bases). The CDR3 is 12 amino acids. Trimming cost V 6 bases and J 9 bases, with 15 bases left between them. CDR3 region: CASSTSSVGQYF. The CDR3 nucleotides read TGTGCCAGCAGCACCTCTAGCGTTGGGCAGTACTTC.